This TCR beta chain was profiled in a study of CD8 T cells in ankylosing spondylitis. Whole-study results and caveats: Within ankylosing spondylitis blood, a TCR beta motif made up of roughly eight highly homologous variants appeared to be characteristic.

This clonotype was found a few times. Its antigen is unknown. Germline V gives CDR1 SGHAT, CDR2 FQNNGV. The CDR3 length is 12 residues. J gave up 5 bases and V 7 bases, and 5 bases lay outside the gene matches. TCRdb re-derived calls from the 5' RACE reads in MiXCR, one entry per CDR3 protein. This table holds fewer than 550,000 distinct CDR3 sequences, under 5.5% found once. The source material was blood, either unsorted or a sorted T cell fraction (not recorded which). The V gene is TRBV11-2, the J gene TRBJ2-7; 7 bases are shared with TRBD2. This receptor was taken from a male donor with ankylosing spondylitis. This chain's CDR3 is CASTGRQDEQYF. CDR3 DNA sequence: TGTGCCAGCACCGGGAGGCAGGACGAGCAGTACTTC. The complete variable domain, with remaining parts taken from reference TRBV11-2 and TRBJ2-7, reads EAGVAQSPRYKIIEKRQSVAFWCNPISGHATLYWYQQILGQGPKLLIQFQNNGVVDDSQLPKDRFSAERLKGVDSTLKIQPAKLEDSAVYLCASTGRQDEQYFGPGTRLTVT.